The subject of this entry is one TCR beta chain. The source of the sample is a study of shared clonotypes between healthy human individuals. Sequencing of unsorted PBMC DNA was carried out using ten immunoSEQ deep assay plates. Repertoires were generated with immunoSEQ multiplex PCR, while TCRdb's copy carries only in-frame clones and drops some. The table lists over 400,000 clones, about 84% of them singletons, with 12% in the top ten. The CDR3 consists of 15 residues. V lost 0 bases, J lost 6 bases, and 15 bases lay in between. Looked up from germline, CDR1 is MGHRA and CDR2 is YSYEKL. The rearrangement uses TRBV4-1 and TRBJ2-7; the D is unclear. Sequenced input: PBMCs. This receptor was identified in a woman between 40 and 50 years old in good health. Some clones in this sample may be carry-over from other donors' samples. The CDR3 sequence: CASSQEGSYAGEQYF. CDR3 coding DNA: TGCGCCAGCAGCCAAGAAGGGTCGTACGCTGGCGAGCAGTACTTC.